Each of the 13 T cell receptor beta chains below was sequenced from the same sample in a study of early T cells in non-severe SARS-CoV-2 infection. TCRdb reprocessed the 5' RACE reads via MiXCR and lists one record per CDR3 protein. This sample yields about 90,000 distinct CDR3 sequences, of which 10% to 15% are seen a single time; 3.5% to 5% belongs to the top ten. Sample: whole blood, taken at baseline. These receptors were taken from an adult who was a healthcare worker with PCR-confirmed SARS-CoV-2 infection or an uninfected control (not recorded which).

This clonotype was seen only a few times. This chain joins TRBV27 and TRBJ2-7; D remains ambiguous. The CDR3 has 14 residues. CDR1 is MNHEY and CDR2 is SMNVEV in the germline V gene (reference sequence). V dropped 5 bases and J dropped 2 bases, with 13 bases sitting between them. The CDR3 loop reads CASSPVDLTYEQYF. In nucleotides, the CDR3 is TGTGCCAGCAGTCCAGTTGACCTTACCTACGAGCAGTACTTC.

This clonotype was seen more than once but under ten times. The chain has TRBV20-1 and TRBJ2-1; tentative D call: TRBD2 (6 bases). Germline lookup yields CDR1 DFQATT and CDR2 SNEGSKA (reference sequence). The CDR3 spans 15 residues. The germline V and J ends were trimmed by 2 bases and 5 bases, with 16 bases remaining between them. CDR3 DNA sequence: TGCAGTGCTAGACTACCCAGGACTATCGACAATGAGCAGTTCTTC. Amino acid sequence: CSARLPRTIDNEQFF.

There are a few counts of this clonotype. The genes are TRBV3-1 and TRBJ1-4, with TRBD1 matching 7 bases. Germline V gene lookup returns CDR1 LGHDT and CDR2 YNNKEL (reference sequence). The CDR3 sequence is 17 residues long. V lost 3 bases and J lost 7; bases outside the gene matches: 14. The CDR3 here is CASSQETSTGRSEKLFF. The CDR3 DNA reads TGTGCCAGCAGCCAGGAAACATCGACAGGGAGGAGTGAAAAACTGTTTTTT. The full variable domain, its missing parts supplied by reference TRBV3-1 and TRBJ1-4, is DTAVSQTPKYLVTQMGNDKSIKCEQNLGHDTMYWYKQDSKKFLKIMFSYNNKELIINETVPNRFSPKSPDKAHLNLHINSLELGDSAVYFCASSQETSTGRSEKLFFGSGTQLSVL.

In its sample, this clonotype was seen a few times. The gene calls are TRBV3-1 and TRBJ2-5; 8 bases match TRBD2. The CDR3 runs to 19 residues. CDR1 LGHDT and CDR2 YNNKEL come from the germline V gene (reference sequence). The J segment lost 0 bases and the V segment lost 2 bases, leaving 14 bases of the junction unmatched. This chain's CDR3 is CASSQRRRLLADNQETQYF. CDR3 bases: TGTGCCAGCAGCCAAAGACGGAGGTTACTAGCGGATAACCAAGAGACCCAGTACTTC.

V usage is TRBV3-1 and J usage is TRBJ2-1, with 13 bases that match TRBD2. Germline V gives CDR1 LGHDT, CDR2 YNNKEL (reference sequence). This CDR3 is 16 amino acids long. V lost 1 base and J lost 9; bases outside the gene matches: 6. This CDR3 is CASSQAGLAGVVEQFF. The CDR3 coding sequence is TGTGCCAGCAGCCAAGCCGGACTAGCGGGAGTCGTTGAGCAGTTCTTC.

V gene TRBV3-1 combines with J gene TRBJ1-1; D call uncertain. Germline lookup yields CDR1 LGHDT and CDR2 YNNKEL (reference sequence). Trimming cost V 4 bases and J 7 bases, with 13 bases left between them. The CDR3 sequence is 13 residues long. CDR3 in amino acids: CASSLLEGDEAFF. DNA of the CDR3: TGTGCCAGCAGCCTCCTTGAGGGAGATGAAGCTTTCTTT.

In its sample, this clonotype was seen many times. The rearrangement uses TRBV6-6 and TRBJ1-6, with D hard to call. Per germline, CDR1 MNHNY and CDR2 SVGAGI (reference sequence). The CDR3 length is 14 residues. Trimming left V 6 bases short and J 9 bases short, with 15 bases between. The CDR3 DNA sequence: TGTGCCAGCAGCTACATGGGAAGCGGTTCACCCCTCCACTTT. Protein sequence: CASSYMGSGSPLHF.

This clonotype occurred a few times. The gene calls are TRBV29-1 and TRBJ1-1; TRBD1 agrees at 9 bases. The CDR3 has 13 amino acids. The germline CDR1 and CDR2 sequences are SQVTM and ANQGSEA. V lost 5 bases, J lost 4 bases, and 5 bases stayed unmatched. This CDR3 is CSVPTGGGTEAFF. The CDR3 nucleotides read TGCAGCGTTCCTACAGGGGGCGGCACTGAAGCTTTCTTT.

This clonotype was counted between two and nine times. The chain has TRBV9 and TRBJ2-1; the D is unclear. Germline-derived CDR1 and CDR2 are SGDLS and YYNGEE. V shed 0 bases and J shed 9 bases, with 10 bases lying between them. There are 13 residues in the CDR3. CDR3 sequence reads: CASSVVGSPEQFF. CDR3 nucleotide sequence: TGTGCCAGCAGCGTAGTAGGAAGTCCTGAGCAGTTCTTC.

This clonotype was detected ten times or more. This chain uses TRBV20-1 with TRBJ1-5; D is uncertain. The germline gives CDR1 DFQATT, CDR2 SNEGSKA (reference sequence). V dropped 0 bases and J dropped 5 bases, with 14 bases sitting between them. The length of the CDR3 is 15 residues. The CDR3, as DNA: TGCAGTGCTAGAGAGCTGGGGAATTGGGATCAGCCCCAGCATTTT. It is translated as CSARELGNWDQPQHF.

This clonotype was detected ten times or more. This chain uses TRBV30 with TRBJ2-7; 7 positions match TRBD1. Trimming removed 2 bases from V and 2 bases from J; junction bases left unmatched: 3. The CDR3 spans 13 residues. Germline V gene lookup returns CDR1 GTSNPN and CDR2 SVGIG (reference sequence). The CDR3 DNA is TGTGCCTGGAGTAACAGGGGCCCCTACGAGCAGTACTTC. It translates to CAWSNRGPYEQYF.

The CDR3 DNA follows: TGTGCCAGCAGCCATCCTCAGGGGGCTAGGGAGCAGTACTTC. Its translation is CASSHPQGAREQYF. The gene calls are TRBV14 and TRBJ2-7, with 8 bases aligning to TRBD1. Germline CDR1 and CDR2: SGHDN and FVKESK. The CDR3 runs to 14 residues. V lost 3 bases to trimming and J lost 7 bases; unmatched junction nucleotides: 8.

The sample holds many counts of this clonotype. The V call is TRBV9, the J call TRBJ2-2; D gene uncertain. The V and J ends lost 4 bases and 3 bases respectively, with 10 bases between them. This CDR3 is built from 14 residues. The V gene's germline CDR1 is SGDLS and CDR2 YYNGEE. The CDR3 DNA sequence: TGTGCCAGCAGCCCCCACCAGGACACCGGGGAGCTGTTTTTT. Its translation is CASSPHQDTGELFF. The full variable domain, its missing parts supplied by reference TRBV9 and TRBJ2-2, is DSGVTQTPKHLITATGQRVTLRCSPRSGDLSVYWYQQSLDQGLQFLIQYYNGEERAKGNILERFSAQQFPDLHSELNLSSLELGDSALYFCASSPHQDTGELFFGEGSRLTVL.